The clone carrying this T cell receptor beta chain showed up just a few times. Its antigen is as yet unknown. TCRdb reanalysed the reads using MiXCR and keeps one entry per CDR3 protein. Among about 770,000 distinct CDR3 sequences listed, roughly 28% were seen once. The CDR3 is made up of 14 amino acids. The germline V gene encodes CDR1 MNHEY and CDR2 SMNVEV (reference sequence). The V end was cut by 8 bases, the J end by 4 bases, with 18 bases between. This entry is derived from a study of T cell repertoires in cytomegalovirus infection. The chain uses TRBV27 and TRBJ2-7, with D possibly TRBD2 on 7 matching bases. Here the sequenced sample was cultured CD8+ T cells from PBMCs, taken from culture after CMV antigen stimulation. This sequence was found in a human donor in good health (CMV status not recorded). Some clones in this sample may be carry-over from other donors' samples. The CDR3, as DNA: TGTGCCAGCTTCCCCGGGGGGACACCTTACGAGCAGTACTTC. It codes for CASFPGGTPYEQYF.